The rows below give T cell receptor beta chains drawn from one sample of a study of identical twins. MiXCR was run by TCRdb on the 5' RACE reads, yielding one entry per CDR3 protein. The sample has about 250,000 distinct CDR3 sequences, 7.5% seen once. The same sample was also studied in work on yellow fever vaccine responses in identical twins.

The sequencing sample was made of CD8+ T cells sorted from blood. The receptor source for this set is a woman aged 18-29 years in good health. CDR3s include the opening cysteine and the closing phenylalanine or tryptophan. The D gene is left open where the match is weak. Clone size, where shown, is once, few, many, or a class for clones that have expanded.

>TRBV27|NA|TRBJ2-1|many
TGTGCCAGCGCCCTTTATGTGGAGGGGATACATGAGCAGTTCTTC
CASALYVEGIHEQFF
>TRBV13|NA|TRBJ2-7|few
TGTGCCAGCAGCCCCAGTACCTCCTACGAGCAGTACTTC
CASSPSTSYEQYF
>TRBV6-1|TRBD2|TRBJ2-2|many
TGTGCCAGCAGTCTAGCGGGGGGACCCCGCGGGGAGCTGTTTTTT
CASSLAGGPRGELFF
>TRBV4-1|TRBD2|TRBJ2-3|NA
TGCGCCAGCAGCCAAGAAAGGGGCGGGAGGGCAGATACGCAGTATTTT
CASSQERGGRADTQYF
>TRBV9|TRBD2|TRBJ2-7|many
TGTGCCAGCAGCGTTGGTAGCGGGAGTTACGAGCAGTACTTC
CASSVGSGSYEQYF
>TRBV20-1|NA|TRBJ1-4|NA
TGCAGTGCTAGAAGGCGGGAGTTGGATAATGAAAAACTGTTTTTT
CSARRRELDNEKLFF
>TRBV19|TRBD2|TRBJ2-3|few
TGTGCCAGTAGTAGGGAGCGGGAGAGCACAGATACGCAGTATTTT
CASSRERESTDTQYF
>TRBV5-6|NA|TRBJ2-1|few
TGTGCCAGCAGGGGGGGGGCGCATGAGCAGTTCTTC
CASRGGAHEQFF
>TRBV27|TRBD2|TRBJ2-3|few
TGTGCCAGCAGTCCCTGGACTAGCGGGATCACAGATACGCAGTATTTT
CASSPWTSGITDTQYF
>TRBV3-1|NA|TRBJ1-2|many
TGTGCCAGCAGCCAAGACTTGGAGGACGGAAGCTATGGCTACACCTTC
CASSQDLEDGSYGYTF
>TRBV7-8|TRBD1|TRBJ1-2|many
TGTGCCAGCAGCCAGCCTCGTGGACGGGACAGGGCTTTAATGAACTATGGCTACACCTTC
CASSQPRGRDRALMNYGYTF
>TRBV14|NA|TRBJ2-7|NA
TGTGCCAGCAGCCCCCGGATTAACGAGCAGTACTTC
CASSPRINEQYF
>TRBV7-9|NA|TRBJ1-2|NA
TGTGCCAGCAGCAAAGGGCCCGAGGAGGGCTACACCTTC
CASSKGPEEGYTF
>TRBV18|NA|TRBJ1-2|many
TGTGCCAGCTCACCACTCCCATCGCGGGGAAATTATGGCTACACCTTC
CASSPLPSRGNYGYTF
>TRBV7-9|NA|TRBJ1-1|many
TGTGCCAGCAGTGTAAGGGGTACTGAAGCTTTCTTT
CASSVRGTEAFF
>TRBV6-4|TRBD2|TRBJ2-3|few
TGTGCCAGCAGTCCGACTAGCGGGGGTGGCACAGATACGCAGTATTTT
CASSPTSGGGTDTQYF
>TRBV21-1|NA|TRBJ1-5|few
TGTGCCAGCATCATCAGGGGACTCCATCAGCCCCAGCATTTT
CASIIRGLHQPQHF
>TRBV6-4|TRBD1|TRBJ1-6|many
TGTGCCACATCTATGGGACAGGGTTCACCCCTCCACTTT
CATSMGQGSPLHF
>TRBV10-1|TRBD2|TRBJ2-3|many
TGCGCCAGCAGTGAGCCGACGGGGGGTATGGATACGCAGTATTTT
CASSEPTGGMDTQYF
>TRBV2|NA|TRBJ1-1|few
TGTGCCAGCAGTGACGGGACGGTGAACACTGAAGCTTTCTTT
CASSDGTVNTEAFF
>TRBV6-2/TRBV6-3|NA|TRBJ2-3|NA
TGTGCCGGCAGTTACATGGGGGATACGCAGTATTTT
CAGSYMGDTQYF
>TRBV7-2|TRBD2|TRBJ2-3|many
TGTGCCAGCAGCGATCCTAGCGGGGGCACAGATACGCAGTATTTT
CASSDPSGGTDTQYF
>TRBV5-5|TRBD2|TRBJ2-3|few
TGTGCCAGCAGCTTGGTCGGGCCTAGCGGGATTTTTACAGATACGCAGTATTTT
CASSLVGPSGIFTDTQYF
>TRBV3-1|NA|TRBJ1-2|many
TGTGCCAGCAGCCGCAGTTCGACAGGCCCTATAGAGGGCTACACCTTC
CASSRSSTGPIEGYTF
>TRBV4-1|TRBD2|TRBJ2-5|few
TGCGCCAGCAGCCAAGAACTAGCGGCCCAAGAGACCCAGTACTTC
CASSQELAAQETQYF
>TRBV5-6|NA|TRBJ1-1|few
TGTGCCAGCAGCTTGGTCTCTGAGGTCACTGAAGCTTTCTTT
CASSLVSEVTEAFF
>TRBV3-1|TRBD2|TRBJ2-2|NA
TGTGCCAGCAGCCAAGACCCTACTAGCGGGGGGATGGACACCGGGGAGCTGTTTTTT
CASSQDPTSGGMDTGELFF
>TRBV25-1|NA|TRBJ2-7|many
TGTGCCACTTCCCAAGGAAACGAGCAGTACTTC
CATSQGNEQYF
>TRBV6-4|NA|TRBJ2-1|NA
TGTGCCAGCAGTGACTCGACCCAGTCAGAGCAGTTCTTC
CASSDSTQSEQFF
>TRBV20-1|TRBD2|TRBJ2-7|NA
TGCAGTGCTAGGTTTCTAGCGGGGAACATATACGAGCAGTACTTC
CSARFLAGNIYEQYF
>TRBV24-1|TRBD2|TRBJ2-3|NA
TGTGCCACCAGTGAACCGACTAGCGGAGCTAGCACAGATACGCAGTATTTT
CATSEPTSGASTDTQYF
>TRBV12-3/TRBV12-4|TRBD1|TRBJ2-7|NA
TGTGCCAGCAGCCCGGACAGGGGTTTTGTCGAGCAGTACTTC
CASSPDRGFVEQYF
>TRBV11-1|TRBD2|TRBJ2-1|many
TGTGCCAGCAGCCCGGACCCGACCCCGGGACTAGCGGGAGTCTCCTACAATGAGCAGTTCTTC
CASSPDPTPGLAGVSYNEQFF
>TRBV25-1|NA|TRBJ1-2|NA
TGTGCCAGCAGTGAATATAGTTCAGGGTACTATGGCTACACCTTC
CASSEYSSGYYGYTF
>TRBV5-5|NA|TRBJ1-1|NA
TGTGCCAGCAGCTTGGCGGCAGGGAGAGTGAACACTGAAGCTTTCTTT
CASSLAAGRVNTEAFF
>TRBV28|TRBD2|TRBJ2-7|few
TGTGCCAGCAGTTCCCCCTGGGCGGGGGAACGTATGCACGAGCAGTACTTC
CASSSPWAGERMHEQYF
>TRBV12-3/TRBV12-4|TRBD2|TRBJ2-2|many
TGTGCCAGCAGCTTGACTAGCGGGAGGGCCGGGGAGCTGTTTTTT
CASSLTSGRAGELFF
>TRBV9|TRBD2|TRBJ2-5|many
TGTGCCAGCAGCGTAGGGGGAGGGAAAGAGACCCAGTACTTC
CASSVGGGKETQYF
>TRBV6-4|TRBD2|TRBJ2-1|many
TGTGCCAGCAGTGACTCTGGGGCTAGCGGGGGCCATGAGCAGTTCTTC
CASSDSGASGGHEQFF
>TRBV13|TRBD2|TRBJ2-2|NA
TGTGCCAGCAGCACAGGACTAGCGGGAGCGTCCGGGGAGCTGTTTTTT
CASSTGLAGASGELFF
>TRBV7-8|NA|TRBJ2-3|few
TGTGCCAGCAGCTTTCGCCGCGGTACAGGCACAGATACGCAGTATTTT
CASSFRRGTGTDTQYF
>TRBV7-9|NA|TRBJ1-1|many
TGTGCCAGCAACTTCGGGGGCTCTGAAGCTTTCTTT
CASNFGGSEAFF
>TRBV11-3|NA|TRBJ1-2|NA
TGTGCCAGCAGCCTAGTGGGGGGGCACTATGGCTACACCTTC
CASSLVGGHYGYTF
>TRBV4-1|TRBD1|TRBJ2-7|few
TGCGCCAGCAGCCAAGAGTACAGGGGTGGGTCCTACGAGCAGTACTTC
CASSQEYRGGSYEQYF
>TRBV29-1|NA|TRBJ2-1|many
TGCAGCGTTGAAGTTACATTTGAGCAGTTCTTC
CSVEVTFEQFF
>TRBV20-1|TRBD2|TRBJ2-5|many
TGCAGTGCTAGAGGTGGCCTTAGGACTAGCGAGACAGCCTTTCAAGAGACCCAGTACTTC
CSARGGLRTSETAFQETQYF
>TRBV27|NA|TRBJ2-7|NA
TGTGCCAGCAGTTTGGTGTGGAACGCTGACTACGAGCAGTACTTC
CASSLVWNADYEQYF
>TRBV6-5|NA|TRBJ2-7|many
TGTGCCAGCAGTTACGGCCAGGGGATGGGGTACGAGCAGTACTTC
CASSYGQGMGYEQYF
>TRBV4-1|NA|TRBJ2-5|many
TGCGCCAGCAGCCAAGCGGGAGAAGAGACCCAGTACTTC
CASSQAGEETQYF
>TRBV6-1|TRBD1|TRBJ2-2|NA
TGTGCCAGCAGCGACAGGGTCGGGTACACCGGGGAGCTGTTTTTT
CASSDRVGYTGELFF
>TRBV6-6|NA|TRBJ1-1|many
TGTGCCAGCAGTTTTGGGGGCCGGACTGAAGCTTTCTTT
CASSFGGRTEAFF
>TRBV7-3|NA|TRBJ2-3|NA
TGTGCCAGCAGCTTATACGGCGGGGAGAAGGTCGGACAGACAGATACGCAGTATTTT
CASSLYGGEKVGQTDTQYF
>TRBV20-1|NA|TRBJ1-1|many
TGCAGTGCTAGAGATCGCGCGGGACCGAACACTGAAGCTTTCTTT
CSARDRAGPNTEAFF
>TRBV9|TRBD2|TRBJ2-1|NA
TGTGCCAGCAGCGTAGGGGGTAGGGGAGCGGGGGGGGTAAATGAGCAGTTCTTC
CASSVGGRGAGGVNEQFF
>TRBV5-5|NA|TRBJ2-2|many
TGTGCCAGCAGCTTCCGTTTCATGACGAGGACCGGGGAGCTGTTTTTT
CASSFRFMTRTGELFF
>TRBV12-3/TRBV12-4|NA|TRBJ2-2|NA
TGTGCCAGCAGTTCCTGGGACAACAGAAACACCGGGGAGCTGTTTTTT
CASSSWDNRNTGELFF
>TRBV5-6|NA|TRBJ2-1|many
TGTGCCAGCAGCCCCACGACTAGTGTTGGCAAGCAGTTCTTC
CASSPTTSVGKQFF
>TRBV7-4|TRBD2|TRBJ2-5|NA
TGTGCCAGCAGCTTAGGGCTAGCGGGAGAGACCCAGTACTTC
CASSLGLAGETQYF
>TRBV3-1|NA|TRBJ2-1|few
TGTGCCAGCAGCCAAGCCCCTCAAGCGGAGAGCTCCTACAATGAGCAGTTCTTC
CASSQAPQAESSYNEQFF
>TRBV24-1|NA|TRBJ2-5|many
TGTGCCACCAGCCAGGGGGAGACCCAGTACTTC
CATSQGETQYF